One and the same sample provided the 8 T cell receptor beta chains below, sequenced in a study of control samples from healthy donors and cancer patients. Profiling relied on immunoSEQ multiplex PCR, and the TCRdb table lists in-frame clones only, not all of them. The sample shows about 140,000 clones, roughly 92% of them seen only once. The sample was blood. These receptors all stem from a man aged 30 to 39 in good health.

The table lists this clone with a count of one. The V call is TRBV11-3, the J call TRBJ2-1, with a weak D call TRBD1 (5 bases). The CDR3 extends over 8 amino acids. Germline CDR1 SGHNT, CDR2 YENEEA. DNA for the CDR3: TGTAGGGGCGCTGAGCAGTTCTTC. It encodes CRGAEQFF.

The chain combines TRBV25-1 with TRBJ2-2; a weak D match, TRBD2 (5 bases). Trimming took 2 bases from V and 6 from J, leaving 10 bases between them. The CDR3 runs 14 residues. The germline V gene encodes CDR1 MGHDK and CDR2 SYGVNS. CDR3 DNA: TGTGCCAGCAGTGAAGGACTCGAGTCCGGGGAGCTGTTTTTT. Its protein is CASSEGLESGELFF.

CDR3 bases: TGTGCCAGCCTCAGTTCTAGGGGTTCCAGAGATACGCAGTATTTT. Translation: CASLSSRGSRDTQYF. The rearrangement uses TRBV7-9 and TRBJ2-3; the D gene is possibly TRBD1 (5 bases). In germline, CDR1 is SEHNR, CDR2 FQNEAQ (reference sequence). The germline V and J ends were trimmed by 8 bases and 5 bases, with 20 bases remaining between them. This CDR3 is built from 15 residues.

The CDR3 here is CASYETISSYNEQFF. CDR3 DNA sequence: TGTGCCAGCTATGAGACTATAAGCTCCTACAATGAGCAGTTCTTC. The chain joins TRBV27 to TRBJ2-1, with D maybe TRBD2 (5 bases). The CDR3 is 15 residues long. Trimming took off 8 bases at V and 0 bases at J, with 14 bases between the two ends. The germline CDR1 and CDR2 sequences are MNHEY and SMNVEV (reference sequence).

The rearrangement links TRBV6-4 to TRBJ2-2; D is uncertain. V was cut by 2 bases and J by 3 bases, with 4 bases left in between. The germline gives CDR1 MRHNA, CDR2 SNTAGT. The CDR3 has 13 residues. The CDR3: CASSDDDTGELFF. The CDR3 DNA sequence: TGTGCCAGCAGTGACGACGACACCGGGGAGCTGTTTTTT.

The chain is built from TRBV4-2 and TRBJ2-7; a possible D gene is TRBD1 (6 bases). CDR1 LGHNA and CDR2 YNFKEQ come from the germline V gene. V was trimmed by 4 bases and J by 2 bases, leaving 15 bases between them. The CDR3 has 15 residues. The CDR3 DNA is TGTGCCAGCAGCCTTACGGTGACAGGCCCCTACGAGCAGTACTTC. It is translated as CASSLTVTGPYEQYF.

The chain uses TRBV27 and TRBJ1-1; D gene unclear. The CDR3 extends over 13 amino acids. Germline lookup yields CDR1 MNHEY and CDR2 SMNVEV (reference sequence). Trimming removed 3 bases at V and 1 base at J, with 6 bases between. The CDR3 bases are TGTGCCAGCAGTTTCGGGTGGAACACTGAAGCTTTCTTT. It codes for CASSFGWNTEAFF.

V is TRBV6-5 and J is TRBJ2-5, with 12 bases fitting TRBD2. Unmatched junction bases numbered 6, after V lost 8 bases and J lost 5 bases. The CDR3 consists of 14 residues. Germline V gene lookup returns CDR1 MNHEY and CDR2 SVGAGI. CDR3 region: CASRLAGVMETQYF. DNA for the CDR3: TGTGCCAGCCGACTAGCGGGAGTTATGGAGACCCAGTACTTC.